Listed below are T cell receptor beta chains from one sample, sequenced in a study of CD8 T cells in acute hepatitis C reinfection. Clones were sequenced by immunoSEQ multiplex PCR, and TCRdb holds only the in-frame ones, with some missing. This sample has about 40,000 clones, with 80% to 90% found just once. Sequenced: naive CD8+ T cells from PBMCs. These receptors all stem from a woman younger than 35 who spontaneously cleared hepatitis C infection. Each CDR3 is given with its conserved first and last residue. A D gene is named only where the DNA matches it firmly. Clone size is given for some rows only: seen once, a few or many times, or a class if the clone is expanded.

abundance,v_gene,d_gene,j_gene,CDR3aa,CDR3nt
-,TRBV27,TRBD2,TRBJ2-5,CASSLSWEGLETQYF,TGTGCCAGCAGTTTATCGTGGGAGGGCCTTGAGACCCAGTACTTC
-,TRBV4-1,-,TRBJ2-7,CASSPGPNFYEQYF,TGCGCCAGCAGCCCCGGGCCGAACTTCTACGAGCAGTACTTC
-,TRBV27,-,TRBJ2-1,CASSLTGDEQFF,TGTGCCAGCAGTTTAACGGGCGATGAGCAGTTCTTC
-,TRBV29-1,-,TRBJ2-7,CSVVTESAYEQYF,TGCAGCGTGGTGACAGAATCAGCCTACGAGCAGTACTTC
-,TRBV5-1,-,TRBJ2-1,CASSSLGVLAPTDYNEQFF,TGCGCCAGCAGTTCCCTTGGTGTGCTAGCGCCTACGGACTACAATGAGCAGTTCTTC
once,TRBV5-8,TRBD1,TRBJ2-2,CASNLGQGNTGELFF,TGTGCCAGCAATTTAGGACAGGGGAACACCGGGGAGCTGTTTTTT
-,TRBV5-6,TRBD1,TRBJ1-5,CASSLRPGQDFQPQHF,TGTGCCAGCAGCTTGAGACCAGGACAGGACTTTCAGCCCCAGCATTTT
-,TRBV6-6,-,TRBJ1-2,CATNPGDHHYGYTF,TGTGCCACTAACCCCGGGGACCACCACTATGGCTACACCTTC
-,TRBV27,TRBD2,TRBJ2-1,CASSWGGAGGSYNEQFF,TGTGCCAGCAGTTGGGGGGGCGCGGGAGGGTCCTACAATGAGCAGTTCTTC
-,TRBV27,-,TRBJ2-7,CASSSTGSYEQYF,TGTGCCAGCAGTTCAACCGGGTCCTACGAGCAGTACTTC
-,TRBV27,-,TRBJ1-2,CASRLTAIYGYTF,TGTGCCAGCAGACTCACAGCAATTTATGGCTACACCTTC
-,TRBV9,-,TRBJ1-3,CASSGNTIYF,TGTGCCAGCTCTGGAAACACCATATATTTT
-,TRBV6-4,TRBD2,TRBJ2-3,CASRRPQTLAGDTTDTQYF,TGTGCCAGCAGACGTCCCCAAACTTTAGCGGGAGATACTACAGATACGCAGTATTTT
-,TRBV9,TRBD2,TRBJ2-2,CASSDLGLADTGELFF,TGTGCCAGCAGCGACCTGGGACTAGCGGACACCGGGGAGCTGTTTTTT
-,TRBV9,TRBD1,TRBJ1-4,CASSGGTGALFF,TGTGCCAGCAGCGGTGGAACAGGGGCACTGTTTTTT
-,TRBV5-8,-,TRBJ2-1,CASSLYEQFF,TGTGCCAGCAGCTTGTATGAGCAGTTCTTC
-,TRBV4-1,-,TRBJ2-7,CASSQAPGPQAYEQYF,TGCGCCAGCAGCCAAGCGCCAGGTCCCCAAGCCTACGAGCAGTACTTC
-,TRBV9,TRBD1,TRBJ2-7,CASSARDRDYEQYF,TGTGCCAGCAGCGCCCGGGACAGGGACTACGAGCAGTACTTC
-,TRBV6-1,TRBD1,TRBJ1-6,CASSAMDRGPASPLHF,TGTGCCAGCAGTGCGATGGACAGGGGACCGGCTTCACCCCTCCACTTT
-,TRBV2,TRBD2,TRBJ2-7,CATGDPTSGGTIYEQYF,TGTGCCACAGGCGACCCGACTAGCGGAGGAACCATCTACGAGCAGTACTTC
-,TRBV4-1,-,TRBJ2-2,CASSQVVRPDEELFF,TGCGCCAGCAGCCAAGTTGTCAGACCCGATGAGGAGCTGTTTTTT
few,TRBV27,-,TRBJ2-2,CASSTPGTGGTGELFF,TGTGCCAGCAGTACTCCCGGGACTGGAGGTACCGGGGAGCTGTTTTTT
-,TRBV13,TRBD1,TRBJ2-1,CASSLVAQGQEDDEQFF,TGTGCCAGCAGCTTAGTTGCCCAGGGACAGGAGGACGATGAGCAGTTCTTC
-,TRBV5-4,-,TRBJ1-1,CASSLDSILMNTEAFF,TGTGCCAGCAGCTTGGATAGCATTTTGATGAACACTGAAGCTTTCTTT